What follows is one TCR beta chain and its context. It has no known antigen specificity. No base quality values were provided; no much bigger clone lies one nucleotide off. These data originate in a study of blood T cell repertoires in COVID-19 (dated by TCRdb to the early 2020s). General notes on the study: Samples from collaborators originated in the United States, Italy and Spain and spanned both the acute and convalescent phases of COVID-19. The repertoires were released in a freely available public database meant as a resource for research on the immune response to SARS-CoV-2. HLA class I and class II types, where available, came from metadata supplied by the sample provider rather than from assay-based typing. Samples came from the ongoing ImmuneRACE study (first 160 participants) plus 1,254 subjects from 6 global collaborators. Nearly every sample came with metadata listing a de-identified subject ID, COVID-19 status, age in years and sex. The dataset comprised deeply sampled blood TCRbeta repertoires from subjects exposed to, actively infected with, or recovered from COVID-19. The material from the prospective study consisted of cDNA or gDNA derived from T cells, B-cell-depleted T cells, or PBMCs.

One collaborating source in Seattle enrolled patients while the patients were actively infected and followed the patients over time throughout the course of disease. Collaborating institutions collected whole blood in K2EDTA tubes following their own protocols. For TCRbeta analysis, collaborators shipped samples in one of three forms: frozen whole blood, isolated PBMCs, or DNA extracted from either of those sample types. The immunoSEQ Assay, a bias-controlled multiplex PCR, was used to amplify TCRbeta CDR3 regions from genomic DNA. The paper's data handling went like this. Within the assay, amplification of reference gene primers was used to estimate how many nucleated cells each sample contained. To quantify the absolute abundance of each unique TCRbeta CDR3 rearrangement, sequence reads were collapsed and filtered. For each sample, productive Simpson clonality was calculated by taking the square root of Simpson's diversity index across productive rearrangements. Imported from immuneACCESS, the table was reduced by TCRdb to in-frame sequences with V and J called. These copies leave out some clones; in studies compared against another copy, an unresolved V gene accounts for under half, and the cause of the remainder is not known. V and J calls and clone size are those listed in that table; D and trimming were worked out from the DNA. Here the sample has 200,000 to 250,000 clones; 83% occur a single time. The ten largest clones capture 1.3% of the sample.

A distance of 16 bases separates the germline ends of V and J, which lose 3 bases and 0 bases respectively. The CDR3 spans 17 residues, from the cysteine through the phenylalanine. CDR3 DNA is the only sequence kept; it has 51 bases, read in frame from the first base. CDR1 and CDR2 (SGHKS, YYEKEE) derive from the germline V gene (reference sequence). What the study reported, not specific to this receptor: How much clinical and demographic metadata was included differed by source and by participant, and the metadata was provided uncurated.

This receptor was taken from a woman in her 30s with COVID-19, enrolled during active disease. The source material was peripheral blood. The chain is made from TRBV5-5 and TRBJ1-3; TRBD1 is perhaps the D gene, given 5 matching bases. CDR3 region: CASSWGREATSGNTIYF. The DNA sequence is TGTGCCAGCAGCTGGGGCAGGGAGGCCACCTCTGGAAACACCATATATTTT.